Listed below are T cell receptor beta chains from one sample, sequenced in a study of T cell repertoires in ileal Crohn's disease. Profiled with immunoSEQ multiplex PCR; TCRdb holds only in-frame clones, not every one. This sample carries some 28,000 clones, about 80% of them seen once, and the ten largest clones take around a fifth. The specimen was ileal tissue. These receptors were obtained from an adult with Crohn's disease. CDR3s include the opening cysteine and the closing phenylalanine or tryptophan. D genes are given only for firm matches. Clone size is stated in some rows and not others, as once, few, many or a class when expanded.

- TRBJ1-2 TRBD1 TRBV29-1 CSVEKGTGGNYGYTF
- TRBJ1-1 - TRBV4-2 CASSQEGRGDTEAFF
- TRBJ2-1 - TRBV7-8 CASSSYGTEQFF
once - TRBD2 TRBV4-2 CASSQYRDYRYEQYF
once TRBJ2-7 - TRBV5-1 CASSYTSSEQYF
- TRBJ2-7 - TRBV11-2 CASSLDYSYEQYF
- TRBJ1-3 - TRBV5-1 CASSFFGDSGNTIYF
- TRBJ2-2 - TRBV5-1 CASSLARYRLDQGTGELFF
- TRBJ2-2 - TRBV7-3 CASSLSQGGIAGELFF
- TRBJ2-1 - TRBV30 CAWSVGQGSYNEQFF
- TRBJ1-2 - TRBV5-1 CASSLTQGRGYGYTF
- TRBJ1-6 - TRBV27 CASTPGGPYISPLHF
- TRBJ2-3 - TRBV5-1 CASSLEGRPRGTDTQYF
- TRBJ1-1 - TRBV27 CASSKTGGNTEAFF
- - TRBD2 TRBV27 CASRERGATTYEQYF
- TRBJ2-7 TRBD2 TRBV11-2 CASSQPTSGNPYEQYF
- TRBJ2-3 - TRBV5-5 CASSLASRSADTQYF
- TRBJ2-7 TRBD1 TRBV6-5 CASNPTGGLYEQYF
- TRBJ1-2 - TRBV10-3 CAISESKTGANYGYTF
- TRBJ2-1 TRBD1 TRBV19 CASRDRSFNEQFF
- TRBJ2-7 - TRBV5-1 CASRGLARSSYEQYF
once TRBJ2-1 - TRBV30 CAWSVEVRYNEQFF
- TRBJ2-7 - TRBV5-1 CASSLGDWKTYEQYF
- TRBJ1-4 TRBD1 TRBV11-2 CASSSGQVILNEKLFF